The clone carrying this T cell receptor (beta chain) was counted between two and nine times. Its target is unknown. This same CDR3 is encoded by further DNA sequences in the sample. The data were taken from a study of beta chain features in type 1 diabetes. Study observations and caveats: All four CD4+ subsets from Type 1 diabetes patients carried moderately but significantly shorter TCRB CDR3s. Type 1 diabetes patients showed fewer insertions and more deletions at VDJ junctions.

The V gene's germline CDR1 is KGHSH and CDR2 LQKENI. The CDR3 runs 14 residues. V was clipped by 4 bases and J by 2 bases; unmatched bases: 3. Sampling consisted of one heparinised blood draw per donor, averaging around 100 mL. Of the isolated RNA, all was reverse transcribed, and so the sequenced material was expressed TCRB transcripts. Method: immunoSEQ multiplex PCR; TCRdb's copy keeps in-frame clones and lacks some. The repertoire includes about 340,000 clones, roughly 12% of them detected once, and nearly 0.015% sits in the top ten. V is TRBV18 and J is TRBJ1-1; 8 nucleotides match TRBD1. The source of this sequence is a woman younger than 30 with type 1 diabetes. Material for sequencing was naive CD4+ T cells from blood. The CDR3 nucleotides read TGTGCCAGCTCACTCGGACAGGGAAACACTGAAGCTTTCTTT. This translates into CASSLGQGNTEAFF.